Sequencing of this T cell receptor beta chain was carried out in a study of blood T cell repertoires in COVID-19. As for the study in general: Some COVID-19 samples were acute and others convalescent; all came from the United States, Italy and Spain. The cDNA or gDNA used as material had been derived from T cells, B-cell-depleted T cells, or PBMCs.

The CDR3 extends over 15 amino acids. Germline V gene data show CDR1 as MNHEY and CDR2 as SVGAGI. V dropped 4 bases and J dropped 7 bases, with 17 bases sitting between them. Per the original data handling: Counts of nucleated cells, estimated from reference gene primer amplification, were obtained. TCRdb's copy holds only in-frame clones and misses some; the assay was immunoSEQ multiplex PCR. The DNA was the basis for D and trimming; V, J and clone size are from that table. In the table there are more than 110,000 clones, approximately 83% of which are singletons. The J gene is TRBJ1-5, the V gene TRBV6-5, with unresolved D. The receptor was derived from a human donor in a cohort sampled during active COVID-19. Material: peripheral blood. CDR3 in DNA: TGTGCCAGCAGTTCGGAGGGTTCCTTTGGACAGCCCCAGCATTTT. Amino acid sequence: CASSSEGSFGQPQHF.